This entry lists 8 T cell receptor beta chains sequenced from one sample in a study of T cell responses to AZD1222 COVID-19 vaccine (dated by TCRdb to about 2021). The time point label corresponds to: about 28 days (+/-7) after the second vaccine dose. Library method: the immunoSEQ multiplex PCR assay. Held by TCRdb, this immuneACCESS table contains in-frame sequences only and omits some clones. Under half of the omission traces to an unresolved V gene where checked; the cause of the rest is unknown. The sample yields over 150,000 clones; roughly 85% were counted once. The ten most abundant clones make up 0.85% to 1.2% of the sample. The specimen was peripheral blood, collected 28 days after the second AZD1222 dose. Receptors originate from an adult who received the AZD1222 COVID-19 vaccine.

The chain couples TRBV27 to TRBJ2-2; no reliable D call. V lost 5 bases to trimming and J lost 6 bases, with 16 bases between them. Per germline, CDR1 MNHEY and CDR2 SMNVEV (reference sequence). The CDR3 contains 15 residues. Here the CDR3 DNA reads TGTGCCAGCAGTAGAAAGGGTTCATTGGCCGGGGAGCTGTTTTTT. Translation gives CASSRKGSLAGELFF.

On this clone itself: Distinct nucleotide sequences in the sample also encode this CDR3. The J gene is TRBJ1-2, the V gene TRBV4-2, with a weak D call TRBD1 (6 bases). The CDR3 contains 15 residues. Trimming cost V 1 base and J 2 bases, with 11 bases left between them. In germline, CDR1 is LGHNA, CDR2 YNFKEQ. CDR3 amino acids: CASSQGGRPNYGYTF. Here the CDR3 DNA reads TGTGCCAGCAGCCAAGGGGGGCGCCCCAACTATGGCTACACCTTC.

The rearrangement uses TRBV6-2 or TRBV6-3 and TRBJ2-7, with D maybe TRBD1 (5 bases). From germline, CDR1 is MNHEY and CDR2 SVGEGT. CDR3 length equals 12 residues. V dropped 6 bases and J dropped 2 bases, with 8 bases sitting between them. The DNA for the CDR3 is TGTGCCAGCAGCCCCAGGGCCTACGAGCAGTACTTC. Translated: CASSPRAYEQYF.

The chain joins TRBV12-3 or TRBV12-4 to TRBJ2-7; D gene ambiguous. Trimming stripped 1 base from V and 0 bases from J, with 4 bases between. This CDR3 is 13 amino acids long. CDR3: CASSLDVSYEQYF. The CDR3 coding sequence is TGTGCCAGCAGTTTAGACGTCTCCTACGAGCAGTACTTC.

This chain connects TRBV4-1 to TRBJ2-3, with D unclear. This CDR3 contains 15 residues. V gave up 4 bases and J gave up 1 base, with 12 bases separating them. CDR1 is MGHRA, CDR2 YSYEKL, per germline. The CDR3 sequence is CASSPSRSGTDTQYF. CDR3 DNA: TGCGCCAGCAGCCCGAGTAGATCAGGCACAGATACGCAGTATTTT.

The V and J genes are TRBV5-1 and TRBJ2-2; 9 bases fit TRBD1. The CDR3 runs 16 residues. With V trimmed by 4 bases and J by 6 bases, 10 bases remained unmatched. Per the germline V gene, CDR1 is SGHRS and CDR2 is YFSETQ. The CDR3 DNA sequence: TGCGCCAGCAGCGGGACGGAAAGGACAGGGGCCGGGGAGCTGTTTTTT. Protein product: CASSGTERTGAGELFF.

This chain connects TRBV15 to TRBJ2-7; tentatively, D is TRBD1 (7 bases). CDR3 length: 15 amino acids. V lost 0 bases and J lost 2, with 11 bases in between. Germline assignment: CDR1 LNHNV and CDR2 YYDKDF (reference sequence). In DNA form, the CDR3 reads TGTGCCACCAGCAGAGATCGGGGGACAGCCTACGAGCAGTACTTC. Translation: CATSRDRGTAYEQYF.

The chain recombines TRBV2 with TRBJ2-5, with unresolved D. The germline CDR1 and CDR2 sequences are SNHLY and FYNNEI. This CDR3 contains 11 residues. The V end was cut by 5 bases, the J end by 2 bases, with 3 bases between. The CDR3 protein is CASSYQETQYF. For the CDR3, the DNA is TGTGCCAGCAGTTATCAAGAGACCCAGTACTTC.